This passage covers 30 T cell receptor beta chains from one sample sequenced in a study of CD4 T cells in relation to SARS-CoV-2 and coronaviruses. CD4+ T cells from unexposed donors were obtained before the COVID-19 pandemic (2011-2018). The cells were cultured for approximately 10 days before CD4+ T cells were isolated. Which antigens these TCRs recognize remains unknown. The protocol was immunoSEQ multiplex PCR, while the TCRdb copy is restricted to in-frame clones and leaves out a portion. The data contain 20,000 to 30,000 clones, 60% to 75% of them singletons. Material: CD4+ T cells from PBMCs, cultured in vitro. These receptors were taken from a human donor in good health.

The DNA of the CDR3 is TGTGCCAGCAGCTTTGGCCTAAACTACGAGCAGTACTTC. It codes for CASSFGLNYEQYF. The rearrangement joins TRBV5-6 to TRBJ2-7; D remains unclear. CDR3 length: 13 residues. The V and J ends lost 2 bases and 3 bases respectively, with 9 bases between them. Germline V gives CDR1 SGHDT, CDR2 YYEEEE.

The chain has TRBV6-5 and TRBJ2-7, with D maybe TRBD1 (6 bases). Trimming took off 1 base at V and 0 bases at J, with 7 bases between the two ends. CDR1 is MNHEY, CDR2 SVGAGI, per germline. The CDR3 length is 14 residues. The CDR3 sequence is CASSYYRDSYEQYF. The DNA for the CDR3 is TGTGCCAGCAGTTACTACAGGGACTCCTACGAGCAGTACTTC.

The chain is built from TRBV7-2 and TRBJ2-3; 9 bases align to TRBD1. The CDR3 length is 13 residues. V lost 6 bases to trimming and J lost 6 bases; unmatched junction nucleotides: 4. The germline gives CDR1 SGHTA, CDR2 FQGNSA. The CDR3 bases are TGTGCCAGCAGTTGGACAGGGGCGGATACGCAGTATTTT. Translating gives CASSWTGADTQYF.

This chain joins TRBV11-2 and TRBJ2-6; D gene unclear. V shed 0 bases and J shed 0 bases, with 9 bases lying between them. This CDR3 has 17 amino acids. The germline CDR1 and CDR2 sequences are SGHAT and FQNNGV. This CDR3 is CASSLESRPSGANVLTF. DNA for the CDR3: TGTGCCAGCAGCTTAGAGTCGCGACCCTCTGGGGCCAACGTCCTGACTTTC.

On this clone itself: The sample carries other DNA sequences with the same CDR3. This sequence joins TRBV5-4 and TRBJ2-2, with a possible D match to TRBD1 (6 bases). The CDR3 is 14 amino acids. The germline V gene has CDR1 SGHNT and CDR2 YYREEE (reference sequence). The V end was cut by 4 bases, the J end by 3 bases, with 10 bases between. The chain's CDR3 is CASSPDSYTGELFF. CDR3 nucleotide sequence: TGTGCCAGCAGCCCGGACAGTTACACCGGGGAGCTGTTTTTT. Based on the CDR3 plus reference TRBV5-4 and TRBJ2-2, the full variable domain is ETGVTQSPTHLIKTRGQQVTLRCSSQSGHNTVSWYQQALGQGPQFIFQYYREEENGRGNFPPRFSGLQFPNYSSELNVNALELDDSALYLCASSPDSYTGELFFGEGSRLTVL.

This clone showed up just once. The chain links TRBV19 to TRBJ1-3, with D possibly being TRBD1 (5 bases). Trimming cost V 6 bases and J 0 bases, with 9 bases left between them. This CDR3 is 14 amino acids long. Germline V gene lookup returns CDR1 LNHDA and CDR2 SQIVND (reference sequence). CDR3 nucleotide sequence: TGTGCCAGTAGCATACAGGTCTCTGGAAACACCATATATTTT. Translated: CASSIQVSGNTIYF.

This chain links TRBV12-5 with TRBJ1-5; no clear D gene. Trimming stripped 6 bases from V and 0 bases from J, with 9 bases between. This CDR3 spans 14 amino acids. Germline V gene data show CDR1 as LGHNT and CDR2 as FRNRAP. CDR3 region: CASGPSVSNQPQHF. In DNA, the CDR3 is TGTGCTAGTGGACCCTCAGTTAGCAATCAGCCCCAGCATTTT.

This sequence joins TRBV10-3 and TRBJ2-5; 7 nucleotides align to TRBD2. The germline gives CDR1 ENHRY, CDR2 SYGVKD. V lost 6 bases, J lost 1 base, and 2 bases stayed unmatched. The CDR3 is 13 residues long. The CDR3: CAIRGGTQETQYF. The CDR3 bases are TGTGCCATCAGGGGGGGGACCCAAGAGACCCAGTACTTC.

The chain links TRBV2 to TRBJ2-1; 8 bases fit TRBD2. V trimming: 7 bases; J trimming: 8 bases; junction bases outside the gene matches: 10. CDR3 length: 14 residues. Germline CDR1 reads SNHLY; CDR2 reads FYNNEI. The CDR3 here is CASTTLGLADEQFF. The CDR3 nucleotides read TGTGCCAGCACTACACTCGGACTAGCCGATGAGCAGTTCTTC. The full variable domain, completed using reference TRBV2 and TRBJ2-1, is EPEVTQTPSHQVTQMGQEVILRCVPISNHLYFYWYRQILGQKVEFLVSFYNNEISEKSEIFDDQFSVERPDGSNFTLKIRSTKLEDSAMYFCASTTLGLADEQFFGPGTRLTVL.

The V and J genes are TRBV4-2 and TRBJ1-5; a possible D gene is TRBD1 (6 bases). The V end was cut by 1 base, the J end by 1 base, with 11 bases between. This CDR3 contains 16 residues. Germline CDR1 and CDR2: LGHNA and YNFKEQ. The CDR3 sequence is CASSQVAGASNQPQHF. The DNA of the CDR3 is TGTGCCAGCAGCCAAGTGGCGGGGGCGAGCAATCAGCCCCAGCATTTT.

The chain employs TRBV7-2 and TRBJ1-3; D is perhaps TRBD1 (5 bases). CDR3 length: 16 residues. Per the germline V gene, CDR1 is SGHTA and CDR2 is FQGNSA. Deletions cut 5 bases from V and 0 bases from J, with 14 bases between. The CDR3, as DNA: TGTGCCAGCAGCCTGACAGTACCGAACTCTGGAAACACCATATATTTT. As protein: CASSLTVPNSGNTIYF.

The CDR3 sequence is CASSLAVGNYNEQFF. The CDR3 DNA reads as TGTGCCAGCAGCTTAGCGGTGGGCAATTACAATGAGCAGTTCTTC. The genes are TRBV7-2 and TRBJ2-1; D unresolved. Trimming pared 0 bases from V and 4 bases from J, leaving 10 bases between. Germline V CDR1 and CDR2: SGHTA, FQGNSA. The CDR3 runs 15 residues.

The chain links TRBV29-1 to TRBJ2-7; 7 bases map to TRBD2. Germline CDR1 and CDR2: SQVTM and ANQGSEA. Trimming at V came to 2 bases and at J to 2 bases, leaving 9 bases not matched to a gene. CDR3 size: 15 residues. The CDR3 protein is CSVEPLSGGPYEQYF. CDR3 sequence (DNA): TGCAGCGTTGAACCCCTCTCGGGGGGACCCTACGAGCAGTACTTC.

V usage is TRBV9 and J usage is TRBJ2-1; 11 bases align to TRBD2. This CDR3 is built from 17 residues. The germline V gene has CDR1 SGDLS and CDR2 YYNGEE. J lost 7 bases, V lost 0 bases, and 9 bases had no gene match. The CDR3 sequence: CASSVDPSGRLTNEQFF. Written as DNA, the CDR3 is TGTGCCAGCAGCGTAGATCCTAGCGGGAGGTTAACGAATGAGCAGTTCTTC.

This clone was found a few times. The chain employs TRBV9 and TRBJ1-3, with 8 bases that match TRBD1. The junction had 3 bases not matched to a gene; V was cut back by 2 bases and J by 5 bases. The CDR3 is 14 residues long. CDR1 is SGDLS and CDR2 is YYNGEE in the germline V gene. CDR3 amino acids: CASSVQGARNTIYF. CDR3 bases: TGTGCCAGCAGCGTCCAGGGGGCTAGAAACACCATATATTTT.

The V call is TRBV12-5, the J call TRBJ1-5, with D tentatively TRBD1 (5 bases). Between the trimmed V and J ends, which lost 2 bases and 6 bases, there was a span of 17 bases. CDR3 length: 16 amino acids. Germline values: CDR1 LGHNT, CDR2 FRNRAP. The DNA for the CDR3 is TGTGCTAGTGGTTTGAAGGTTCAGGGTTGGGTTCAGCCCCAGCATTTT. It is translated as CASGLKVQGWVQPQHF.

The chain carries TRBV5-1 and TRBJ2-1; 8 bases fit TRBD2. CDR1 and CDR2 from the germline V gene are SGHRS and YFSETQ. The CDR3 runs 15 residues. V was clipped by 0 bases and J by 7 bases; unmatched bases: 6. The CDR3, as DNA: TGCGCCAGCAGCTTGGGTCGGGGGGGTATTAATGAGCAGTTCTTC. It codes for CASSLGRGGINEQFF.

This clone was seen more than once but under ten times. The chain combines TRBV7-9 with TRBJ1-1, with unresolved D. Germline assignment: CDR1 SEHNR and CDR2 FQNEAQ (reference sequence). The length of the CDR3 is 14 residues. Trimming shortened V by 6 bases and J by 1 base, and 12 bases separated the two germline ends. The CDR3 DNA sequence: TGTGCCAGCAGGAGCCTGGGTGGGAACACTGAAGCTTTCTTT. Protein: CASRSLGGNTEAFF.

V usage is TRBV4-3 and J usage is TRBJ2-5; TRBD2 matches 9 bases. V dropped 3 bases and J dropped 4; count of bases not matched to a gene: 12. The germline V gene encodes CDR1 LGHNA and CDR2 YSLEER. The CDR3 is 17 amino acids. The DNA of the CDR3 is TGCGCCAGCAGCCAGGGCCCCCGGCGGGGGGGCGGAGAGACCCAGTACTTC. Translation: CASSQGPRRGGGETQYF.

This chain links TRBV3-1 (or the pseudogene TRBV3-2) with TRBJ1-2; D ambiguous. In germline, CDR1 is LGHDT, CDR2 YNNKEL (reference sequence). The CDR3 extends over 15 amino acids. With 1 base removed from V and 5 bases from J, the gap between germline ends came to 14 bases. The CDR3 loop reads CASSQVFGTPYGYTF. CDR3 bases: TGTGCCAGCAGCCAAGTATTCGGCACCCCTTATGGCTACACCTTC.

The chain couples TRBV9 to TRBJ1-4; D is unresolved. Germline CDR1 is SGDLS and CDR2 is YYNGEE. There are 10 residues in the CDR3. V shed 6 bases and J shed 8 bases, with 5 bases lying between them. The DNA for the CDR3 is TGTGCCAGCAACGGGGAAAAACTGTTTTTT. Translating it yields CASNGEKLFF.

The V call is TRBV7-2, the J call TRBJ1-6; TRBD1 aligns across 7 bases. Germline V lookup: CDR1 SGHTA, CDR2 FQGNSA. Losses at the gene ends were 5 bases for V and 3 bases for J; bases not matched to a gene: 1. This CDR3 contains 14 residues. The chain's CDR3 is CASSGTDYNSPLHF. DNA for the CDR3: TGTGCCAGCAGCGGGACAGACTATAATTCACCCCTCCACTTT.

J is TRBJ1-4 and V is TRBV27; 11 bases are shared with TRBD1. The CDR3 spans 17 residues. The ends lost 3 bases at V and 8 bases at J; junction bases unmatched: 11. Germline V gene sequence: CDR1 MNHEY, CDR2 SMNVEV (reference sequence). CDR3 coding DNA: TGTGCCAGCAGTTTCCCCGGGACAGGGGGATCGAGAGAAAAACTGTTTTTT. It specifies CASSFPGTGGSREKLFF.

The CDR3 DNA follows: TGTGCCAGCAGCCCCCCCGGGTCAGTGGACACTGAAGCTTTCTTT. Translated, it gives CASSPPGSVDTEAFF. V is TRBV5-5 and J is TRBJ1-1; no definite D call. With 4 bases removed from V and 3 bases from J, the gap between germline ends came to 16 bases. The germline V gene encodes CDR1 SGHKS and CDR2 YYEKEE (reference sequence). The CDR3 has 15 amino acids. Full variable domain (remainder filled in from reference TRBV5-5 and TRBJ1-1): DAGVTQSPTHLIKTRGQQVTLRCSPISGHKSVSWYQQVLGQGPQFIFQYYEKEERGRGNFPDRFSARQFPNYSSELNVNALLLGDSALYLCASSPPGSVDTEAFFGQGTRLTVV.

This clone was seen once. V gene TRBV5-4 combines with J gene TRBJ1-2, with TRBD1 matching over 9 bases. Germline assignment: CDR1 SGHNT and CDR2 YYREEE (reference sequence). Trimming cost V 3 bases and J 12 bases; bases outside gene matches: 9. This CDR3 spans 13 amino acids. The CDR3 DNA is TGTGCCAGCAGCTCTGGACAGGGGATGGTAAACACCTTC. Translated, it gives CASSSGQGMVNTF.

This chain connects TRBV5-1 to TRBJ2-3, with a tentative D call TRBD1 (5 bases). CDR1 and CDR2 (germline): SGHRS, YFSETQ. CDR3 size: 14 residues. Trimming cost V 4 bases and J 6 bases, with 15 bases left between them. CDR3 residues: CASSKSGFEDTQYF. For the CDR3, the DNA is TGCGCCAGCAGCAAATCAGGGTTTGAGGATACGCAGTATTTT. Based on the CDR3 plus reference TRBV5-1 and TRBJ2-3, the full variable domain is KAGVTQTPRYLIKTRGQQVTLSCSPISGHRSVSWYQQTPGQGLQFLFEYFSETQRNKGNFPGRFSGRQFSNSRSEMNVSTLELGDSALYLCASSKSGFEDTQYFGPGTRLTVL.

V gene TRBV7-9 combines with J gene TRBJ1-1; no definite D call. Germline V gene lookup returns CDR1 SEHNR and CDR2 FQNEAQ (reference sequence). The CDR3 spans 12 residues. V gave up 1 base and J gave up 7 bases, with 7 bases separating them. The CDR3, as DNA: TGTGCCAGCAGCTTAGAAGTCAATGAAGCTTTCTTT. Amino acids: CASSLEVNEAFF.

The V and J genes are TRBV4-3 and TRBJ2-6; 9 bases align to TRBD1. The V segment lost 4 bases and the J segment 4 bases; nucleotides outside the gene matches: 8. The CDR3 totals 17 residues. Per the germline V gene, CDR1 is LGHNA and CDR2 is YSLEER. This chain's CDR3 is CASSRRTGVSGANVLTF. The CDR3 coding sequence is TGCGCCAGCAGCCGTAGGACAGGGGTAAGCGGGGCCAACGTCCTGACTTTC.

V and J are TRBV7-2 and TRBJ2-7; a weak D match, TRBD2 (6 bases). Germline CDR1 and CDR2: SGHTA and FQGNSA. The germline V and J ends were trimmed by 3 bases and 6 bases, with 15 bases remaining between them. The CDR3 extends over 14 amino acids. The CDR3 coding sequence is TGTGCCAGCAGCTTCGGCGGGGAACTACGCGAGCAGTACTTC. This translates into CASSFGGELREQYF.

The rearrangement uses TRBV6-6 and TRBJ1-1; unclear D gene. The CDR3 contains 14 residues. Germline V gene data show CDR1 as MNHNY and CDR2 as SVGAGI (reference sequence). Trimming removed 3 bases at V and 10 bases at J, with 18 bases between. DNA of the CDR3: TGTGCCAGCAGTTATGAGGGCAAGGGCAGGAGAGCTTTCTTT. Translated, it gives CASSYEGKGRRAFF.